The rows below give T cell receptor beta chains drawn from one sample of a study of early T cells in non-severe SARS-CoV-2 infection. Each CDR3 protein gets one entry after TCRdb re-called the 5' RACE reads with MiXCR. Altogether roughly 69,000 distinct CDR3 sequences are present, approximately 9.1% being singletons, with the ten largest covering about a sixth. The sequencing here drew on whole blood, taken at baseline. These receptors originate from an adult who was a healthcare worker with PCR-confirmed SARS-CoV-2 infection or an uninfected control (not recorded which). Each CDR3 is given with its conserved first and last residue. Fields, in order: V gene, D gene, J gene, clone size, CDR3 protein, CDR3 DNA. A D gene is named only where the DNA matches it firmly. Clone size is given for some rows only: seen once, a few or many times, or a class if the clone is expanded.

V: TRBV20-1
D: NA
J: TRBJ1-1
size: few
CDR3: CSARDIGALNTEAFF
DNA: TGCAGTGCTAGAGATATTGGGGCACTGAACACTGAAGCTTTCTTT

V: TRBV5-1
D: NA
J: TRBJ1-5
size: few
CDR3: CAPPYHGGNQPQHF
DNA: TGCGCCCCACCATATCACGGGGGCAATCAGCCCCAGCATTTT

V: TRBV4-3
D: TRBD1
J: TRBJ2-2
size: few
CDR3: CASGTGRTGELFF
DNA: TGCGCCAGCGGGACAGGGCGAACCGGGGAGCTGTTTTTT

V: TRBV29-1
D: NA
J: TRBJ2-6
size: few
CDR3: CSVAQVASSGANVLTF
DNA: TGCAGCGTTGCACAGGTTGCAAGCTCTGGGGCCAACGTCCTGACTTTC

V: TRBV4-3
D: TRBD2
J: TRBJ2-7
size: NA
CDR3: CASSQDPTSGSYRYF
DNA: TGCGCCAGCAGCCAAGATCCGACTAGCGGGAGCTACAGGTACTTC

V: TRBV5-1
D: NA
J: TRBJ2-7
size: many
CDR3: CASSLAGDPYEQYF
DNA: TGCGCCAGCAGCTTGGCCGGTGACCCCTACGAGCAGTACTTC

V: TRBV4-1
D: NA
J: TRBJ2-1
size: few
CDR3: CASSQSPANHEQFF
DNA: TGCGCCAGCAGCCAATCGCCCGCTAACCATGAGCAGTTCTTC

V: TRBV29-1
D: NA
J: TRBJ2-1
size: NA
CDR3: CSVEVGGSFGEQFF
DNA: TGCAGCGTTGAAGTGGGCGGAAGTTTCGGGGAGCAGTTCTTC

V: TRBV7-2
D: NA
J: TRBJ1-5
size: NA
CDR3: CASSPGSNQPQHF
DNA: TGTGCCAGCAGCCCGGGGAGCAATCAGCCCCAGCATTTT

V: TRBV6-5
D: TRBD2
J: TRBJ2-3
size: NA
CDR3: CASSPGAGRDTQYF
DNA: TGTGCCAGCAGTCCCGGAGCGGGAAGGGATACGCAGTATTTT

V: TRBV28
D: TRBD1
J: TRBJ2-7
size: many
CDR3: CASNRPGQPYEQYF
DNA: TGTGCCAGCAATCGACCGGGACAGCCCTACGAGCAGTACTTC

V: TRBV16
D: TRBD2
J: TRBJ2-1
size: many
CDR3: CASSLGPGLGGFF
DNA: TGTGCCAGCAGCCTAGGACCGGGACTAGGAGGGTTCTTC

V: TRBV19
D: NA
J: TRBJ2-5
size: few
CDR3: CASPRFPLQETQYF
DNA: TGTGCCAGCCCCAGATTTCCCCTCCAAGAGACCCAGTACTTC

V: TRBV28
D: TRBD1
J: TRBJ2-3
size: NA
CDR3: CASSPSDRFTDTQYF
DNA: TGTGCCAGCAGCCCCTCGGACAGGTTCACAGATACGCAGTATTTT

V: TRBV7-6
D: NA
J: TRBJ1-4
size: few
CDR3: CASSLGSLTVREKLFF
DNA: TGTGCCAGCAGCTTAGGTAGTCTCACGGTTCGTGAAAAACTGTTTTTT

V: TRBV2
D: NA
J: TRBJ2-7
size: NA
CDR3: CASTKSPRDEQYF
DNA: TGTGCCAGCACCAAGTCGCCCCGGGACGAGCAGTACTTC

V: TRBV27
D: TRBD2
J: TRBJ2-5
size: many
CDR3: CASSTLSGSNQETQYF
DNA: TGTGCCAGCAGTACCCTTAGCGGGAGCAACCAAGAGACCCAGTACTTC

V: TRBV6-5
D: NA
J: TRBJ1-2
size: many
CDR3: CASSITRANYGYTF
DNA: TGTGCCAGCAGTATTACTCGAGCTAACTATGGCTACACCTTC

V: TRBV20-1
D: NA
J: TRBJ1-1
size: many
CDR3: CSAFNRGTEAFF
DNA: TGCAGTGCTTTTAACCGGGGCACTGAAGCTTTCTTT

V: TRBV28
D: NA
J: TRBJ1-5
size: many
CDR3: CASSSNSGDRQPQHF
DNA: TGTGCCAGCAGTTCTAATTCAGGGGATCGTCAGCCCCAGCATTTT

V: TRBV7-2
D: TRBD2
J: TRBJ2-3
size: few
CDR3: CASSPGLAGGRDTQYF
DNA: TGTGCCAGCAGCCCAGGACTAGCGGGAGGGAGGGATACGCAGTATTTT

V: TRBV27
D: NA
J: TRBJ2-7
size: few
CDR3: CASMGVTDRSPQYF
DNA: TGTGCCAGCATGGGGGTGACCGACCGGTCCCCGCAGTACTTC

V: TRBV7-3
D: TRBD1
J: TRBJ2-2
size: few
CDR3: CASSQTGGNTGELFF
DNA: TGTGCCAGCAGCCAGACAGGGGGAAACACCGGGGAGCTGTTTTTT

V: TRBV5-6
D: TRBD1
J: TRBJ2-3
size: many
CDR3: CASSLGTGPDTQYF
DNA: TGTGCCAGCAGCTTGGGGACAGGGCCAGATACGCAGTATTTT

V: TRBV7-2
D: NA
J: TRBJ2-3
size: NA
CDR3: CASSSARGSTDTQYF
DNA: TGTGCCAGCAGCTCTGCCAGGGGCAGCACAGATACGCAGTATTTT

V: TRBV24-1
D: TRBD1
J: TRBJ1-2
size: NA
CDR3: CATGRDSNYGYTF
DNA: TGTGCCACCGGTCGGGACAGCAACTATGGCTACACCTTC

V: TRBV11-2
D: NA
J: TRBJ2-3
size: few
CDR3: CASSSGVTQYF
DNA: TGTGCCAGCAGCAGCGGCGTTACGCAGTATTTT

V: TRBV28
D: NA
J: TRBJ2-4
size: many
CDR3: CASSYPFPSALAKNIQYF
DNA: TGTGCCAGCAGTTACCCCTTCCCAAGCGCACTAGCCAAAAACATTCAGTACTTC

V: TRBV5-1
D: NA
J: TRBJ1-1
size: many
CDR3: CASSLGRGSTEAFF
DNA: TGCGCCAGCAGCTTGGGGAGGGGGTCCACTGAAGCTTTCTTT

V: TRBV5-1
D: TRBD2
J: TRBJ2-1
size: many
CDR3: CASSSGLEINEQFF
DNA: TGCGCCAGCAGCTCGGGACTAGAGATCAATGAGCAGTTCTTC

V: TRBV7-2
D: TRBD1
J: TRBJ2-1
size: NA
CDR3: CASTLGQANNEQFF
DNA: TGTGCCAGCACCCTAGGACAGGCTAACAATGAGCAGTTCTTC

V: TRBV29-1
D: TRBD2
J: TRBJ2-7
size: many
CDR3: CSVTSGSVYEQYF
DNA: TGCAGCGTAACTAGCGGGAGTGTGTACGAGCAGTACTTC

V: TRBV3-1
D: NA
J: TRBJ2-7
size: once
CDR3: CASSQGPTSSYERYF
DNA: TGTGCCAGCAGCCAAGGTCCGACATCCTCCTACGAGCGGTACTTC

V: TRBV7-3
D: NA
J: TRBJ2-6
size: many
CDR3: CASSPNGGDSGANVLTF
DNA: TGTGCCAGCAGCCCCAATGGTGGGGATTCTGGGGCCAACGTCCTGACTTTC

V: TRBV5-5
D: NA
J: TRBJ2-5
size: many
CDR3: CASSTSTRQETQYF
DNA: TGTGCCAGCAGCACCTCGACGAGACAAGAGACCCAGTACTTC

V: TRBV7-9
D: NA
J: TRBJ2-1
size: many
CDR3: CASSLYGSSYNEQFF
DNA: TGTGCCAGCAGCTTATACGGGAGCTCCTACAATGAGCAGTTCTTC

V: TRBV29-1
D: TRBD2
J: TRBJ2-5
size: many
CDR3: CSASLAGVLETQYF
DNA: TGCAGCGCATCACTAGCGGGAGTTTTAGAGACCCAGTACTTC

V: TRBV27
D: NA
J: TRBJ2-7
size: many
CDR3: CASSLYPGASSYEQYF
DNA: TGTGCCAGCAGTTTATACCCCGGGGCATCCTCCTACGAGCAGTACTTC

V: TRBV28
D: NA
J: TRBJ1-1
size: NA
CDR3: CASRGGRLTEAFF
DNA: TGTGCCAGCAGAGGGGGACGGTTAACTGAAGCTTTCTTT

V: TRBV7-9
D: NA
J: TRBJ1-2
size: many
CDR3: CASSYSGGSNYGYTF
DNA: TGTGCCAGCAGCTACAGCGGCGGAAGCAACTATGGCTACACCTTC

V: TRBV7-3
D: NA
J: TRBJ2-3
size: many
CDR3: CASSLARTDTQYF
DNA: TGTGCCAGCAGCTTAGCGCGCACAGATACGCAGTATTTT

V: TRBV28
D: NA
J: TRBJ1-5
size: many
CDR3: CASREFQGRQPQHF
DNA: TGTGCCAGCAGGGAGTTCCAGGGTAGACAGCCCCAGCATTTT

V: TRBV7-8
D: NA
J: TRBJ2-5
size: NA
CDR3: CASSLEVGSAQYF
DNA: TGTGCCAGCAGCCTAGAGGTCGGATCGGCTCAGTACTTC

V: TRBV15
D: NA
J: TRBJ2-5
size: few
CDR3: CATSRTLRTQYF
DNA: TGTGCCACCAGCAGGACTCTGAGGACCCAGTACTTC

V: TRBV7-3
D: NA
J: TRBJ1-1
size: many
CDR3: CASSESSGNMNTEAFF
DNA: TGTGCCAGCAGCGAGAGCTCCGGTAACATGAACACTGAAGCTTTCTTT

V: TRBV3-1
D: TRBD2
J: TRBJ2-7
size: few
CDR3: CASSQGLAAYEQYF
DNA: TGTGCCAGCAGCCAAGGACTAGCGGCCTACGAGCAGTACTTC

V: TRBV7-9
D: NA
J: TRBJ2-1
size: NA
CDR3: CASSQGYEQFF
DNA: TGTGCCAGCTCACAGGGTTATGAGCAGTTCTTC

V: TRBV28
D: NA
J: TRBJ2-7
size: few
CDR3: CASRNLGDGYEQYF
DNA: TGTGCCAGCAGGAACCTAGGGGATGGATACGAGCAGTACTTC

V: TRBV6-2/TRBV6-3
D: TRBD2
J: TRBJ2-1
size: few
CDR3: CASSRGQVAGVYNEQFF
DNA: TGTGCCAGCAGTAGGGGGCAGGTAGCGGGAGTCTACAATGAGCAGTTCTTC

V: TRBV27
D: NA
J: TRBJ1-4
size: many
CDR3: CASAIKRANEKLFF
DNA: TGTGCCAGCGCCATTAAGAGGGCTAATGAAAAACTGTTTTTT